The source of this T cell receptor (beta chain) is a study of blood T cells in healthy people across ages. Only a few counts were recorded for this clonotype. A second about 7 to 12 cycle PCR used barcoded and J-beta primers. Any given sample supplied a minimum of 2.5 million CDR3-containing paired-end reads. MiXCR, applied by TCRdb to the 5' RACE reads, yields one record per CDR3 protein. Of over a million distinct CDR3 sequences in the sample, approximately 43% were seen once. Every donor provided 8.5 to 10 milliliters of peripheral blood. A minimum of 7 million PBMCs was isolated per sample. This receptor was obtained from a woman under 30 in good health. The specimen was blood.

The CDR3 DNA follows: TGTGCCAGCAGCTTCTTATCTAGCGGGATAAATGAGCAGTTCTTC. It yields the protein CASSFLSSGINEQFF. J is TRBJ2-1 and V is TRBV7-9; TRBD2 aligns across 9 bases. V shed 3 bases and J 7 bases; nucleotides not matched to a gene: 7. The CDR3 has 15 amino acids. Looked up from germline, CDR1 is SEHNR and CDR2 is FQNEAQ (reference sequence).